This T cell receptor beta chain was sequenced in a study of cytomegalovirus exposure and HLA in healthy donors (TCRdb year 2017). Concerning the study at large: An earlier analysis of roughly 500 of the donors reported roughly 270 Gb of sequence data and more than 90 million unique TCR beta sequences from about 179 million T cells. Approximately 300 gigabases of sequencing data and 80 million or so unique TCR sequences were included in an early release covering 500 to 750 HLA-typed donors. Of the 300 to 500 genotyped donors, 75% to 85% were placed in the genetic ancestry cluster associated with self-reported Caucasian donors. The study was designed to test whether signatures of past pathogen exposure could be identified by cataloging public T cell receptors. Using immunosequencing, the study profiled T cell repertoires from fewer than 700 subjects and related those repertoires to cytomegalovirus serostatus. In addition to the first cohort of several hundred subjects, a separate validation cohort of 120 different subjects was used. To predict cytomegalovirus infection status, the study combined high-throughput TCR immunosequencing, statistical association of individual TCRs with disease status, and machine learning. To study patterns of TCR occurrence, a later analysis re-analyzed previously published TCR beta repertoires from under 750 donors and added high-resolution HLA genotyping. Rather than using new phenotypic data, the later analysis identified candidate immune exposures from TCR beta sequences and from how often those sequences occurred across donors. To decide whether each TCR beta V gene segment behaved as functional or pseudogenic, an earlier analysis of fewer than 750 of the donors relied on high-throughput TCR beta sequencing. Donor age, sex, ethnicity and CMV serostatus were compiled together with the repertoire data. A later genetic analysis used genome-wide SNP genotypes for about 60% of the 666 donors, treating that subset as a discovery cohort. All discovery cohort repertoires had been generated on a single sequencing platform. HLA typing covered class I and class II loci at four-digit resolution. Typing coverage differed by locus: A, B, C, DRB1 and DQB1 were typed in about 620-640 donors, DQA1 in approximately 520, DPA1 in 600 to 610, and DPB1 in roughly 470. Four to six DR-DQ haplotypes were handled as single units for association and clustering, since linkage in the cohort was strong. On average, over 200,000 unique TCR beta nucleotide sequences were sequenced per donor among 398 genotyped donors of the cohort, with around 19% of those sequences being non-productive.

What the authors observed across the whole study: Most TCR sequences were seen in very few donors, while some public TCRs were found in many individuals. A later analysis reported that several top co-occurrence clusters appeared linked to parvovirus B19, influenza, CMV and Epstein-Barr virus. The classifier was reported to diagnose cytomegalovirus status with high specificity and sensitivity in both the original cohort and the validation cohort. A group of highly shared sequence variants was considered likely to be a technical artifact of the sequencing pipeline. The presence/absence analyses assumed that sequencing depth was roughly uniform across donors, and that assumption may not be true. Seventeen rarely observed V segments, including chromosome 9 orphons, were excluded from the earlier analysis of just under 600 of the donors because counts were too low. A later genetic analysis reported fewer N-insertions in productive TCRs among donors in an Asian-associated ancestry cluster than the 666-donor mean. Broadly in line with IMGT annotations, most TCR beta V segments showed up in productive rearrangements about 90% or about 30% of the time in an earlier analysis of several hundred of the donors. Specific HLA alleles were associated with some 15,000 TCR beta sequences at a false discovery rate of 0.05 in a later analysis. Correlated functional status among segregating V segments might be attributable to linkage disequilibrium, but an unknown experimental factor could not be ruled out. In a later analysis, most CMV-associated TCR beta chains were found to appear HLA-restricted, with HLA associations seemingly driven largely by CMV exposure. Strong co-occurrence of HLA alleles, especially DR and DQ, made assigning TCR associations to individual alleles difficult. Three of the identified cytomegalovirus-associated TCR beta chains were confirmed in vitro to be specific for cytomegalovirus antigens. The only immune exposure information available for the cohort was CMV serostatus. In a later analysis, the rate of TCR association differed among HLA loci, with DRB1 alleles having the most associated TCRs and HLA-C alleles having the fewest. In the study, 150 to 200 TCR beta chains were listed as associated with cytomegalovirus. Only TCR beta chains were sequenced in this cohort, and the absence of alpha or paired-chain data limited detectable features. V-gene and J-gene trimming of TCR beta chains was associated with a missense DCLRE1C variant in a later genetic analysis, and the association was replicated in an independent cohort. In a later analysis, HLA-associated TCR beta chains were found to be more clonally expanded and to have lower generation probabilities than equally common non-associated chains. Because some donors lacked HLA typing at each locus, the association tests relied only on the typed subset. A further reported finding was that TCR beta sequences accurately predicted the HLA-A and HLA-B alleles for most subjects in the first cohort. It was suggested by the authors that the approach could potentially be generalized to other disease states and immunological phenotypes. Some IMGT-functional V segments, including TRBV6-2 and TRBV6-3, could not be told apart with the 87-base-pair reads, so those segments were excluded.

The cohort comprised under 700 healthy bone marrow donors. At the time of sampling, all cohort members were nominally healthy, though unrecorded immune exposures were likely present. The donor tested CMV seronegative, placing the donor among the 350 to 400 seronegative members of the cohort. Each donor provided a peripheral blood sample, and peripheral blood mononuclear cells were used for TCR beta sequencing. The Qiagen DNeasy Blood Extraction Kit was used to extract genomic DNA from the blood cell samples. Here V drops 5 bases and J drops 0 bases, and the junction holds 6 bases not matched to any gene. The germline V gene gives CDR1 as MDHEN and CDR2 as SYDVKM. From cysteine to phenylalanine, the CDR3 is 15 amino acids long. Just CDR3 DNA is preserved here, 45 bases in frame from base 1. Receptors were amplified or captured by the immunoSEQ multiplex PCR assay. For the multiplex PCR, a mixture combining 60 forward primers for TCR Vbeta segments and 13 reverse primers for TCR Jbeta segments was used. Amplification of the CDR3 region of rearranged TCR beta genes was performed with a multiplex PCR assay on genomic DNA. The amplified TCR beta libraries were sequenced on the Illumina HiSeq System as 87-base-pair reads. The study's processing was this. A later analysis counted approximately 76 million unique TCR beta chains across the 670 or so repertoires, and roughly 11 million of these chains were shared by at least two donors. Raw reads were error-corrected and collapsed into unique sequences by a nearest-neighbor algorithm in which closely related sequences were merged to remove PCR and sequencing errors. Alignment of CDR3 sequences to IMGT reference sequences was used to assign V, D and J gene segments. For a sequence to be retained, at least a six-nucleotide match to both a V gene segment and a J gene segment was required. A rearrangement counted as productive if the CDR3 had no stop codons and remained in frame with V and J, and every other rearrangement counted as non-productive. Following IMGT convention, CDR3 was defined as the stretch from the second conserved V-encoded cysteine up to the conserved J-encoded phenylalanine. In an earlier analysis of some 550 of the donors, sequences lacking an unambiguous match to a single V gene segment were excluded. An earlier analysis of some 500 of the donors classified V segments as functional when productive rearrangements were above 56.7% and as segregating when the standard deviation between donors was above 5%. A statistical classification framework was built to diagnose cytomegalovirus status from the catalog of TCR beta chain sequences. In a later analysis, TCR nucleotide sequences were compared against IMGT/GENE-DB human TR gene sequences so that V and J genes could be assigned. In a later analysis, CDR3 sequences and most-parsimonious VDJ recombination scenarios were assigned using the TCRdist pipeline. In a later analysis, each TCR beta chain was defined by its CDR3 amino acid sequence together with its V-gene family, and reads without a unique V-gene family were excluded. As a way to deal with suspected cross-contamination and a sequencing artifact, a later analysis dropped hundreds of nucleotide sequences that were highly shared and had low generation probability. A later analysis calculated a clonal expansion index for each public chain from normalized within-repertoire ranks of inferred template counts. A later analysis computed generation probabilities with a VDJ recombination model fitted to out-of-frame rearrangements, and checked the results against IGoR. A later analysis scored TCR-TCR, TCR-HLA and TCR-CMV co-occurrence with hypergeometric tests, applying a repertoire-size bias correction to TCR pairs. False discovery rates were estimated in a later analysis by permuting HLA or CMV assignments 20 times. In a later analysis, co-occurring TCRs were grouped using DBSCAN, and TCRdist sequence similarity was added for clustering within HLA-allele-positive subsets. Repertoires with fewer than 30,000 or more than 120,000 public chains were left out of co-occurrence clustering, as were about 5 repertoires with anomalous nucleotide sharing. TCRdb obtained this table from immuneACCESS and retained in-frame rearrangements with V and J assigned. These tables miss some clones; where compared with another copy, unresolved V genes account for less than half of the shortfall, and the remainder is unexplained. V, J and clone size were drawn from that table, and D and trimming were deduced from the DNA. This sample is represented by 150,000 to 200,000 clones; roughly four fifths of them were singletons. The top ten clonotypes cover roughly 2% of the sample.

About this clone itself: The target of this receptor is not known. Base qualities are not provided; no much larger clone lies one nucleotide away.

Source material: PBMCs. The chain is encoded by TRBV28 joined to TRBJ1-1, with 7 bases in between that match TRBD1. This sequence was found in a man aged 25-40 years in good health and CMV-seronegative. The CDR3 region has the sequence CASSLSDRMNTEAFF. In nucleotide form, the sequence is TGTGCCAGCAGTCTCTCGGACAGGATGAACACTGAAGCTTTCTTT.